This T cell receptor (beta chain) was sequenced for a study of cytomegalovirus exposure and HLA in healthy donors. PCR employed 60 Vbeta and 13 Jbeta primers. Method: immunoSEQ multiplex PCR; TCRdb's copy keeps in-frame clones and lacks some. Here the sample spans 120,000 to 150,000 clones, about 66% being singletons. The V end lost 2 bases, the J end lost 4 bases, and 11 bases lay between the germline ends. The CDR3 extends over 14 amino acids. Germline V CDR1 and CDR2: SNHLY, FYNNEI. The chain links TRBV2 to TRBJ1-2; maybe TRBD1 (5 bases). This receptor was taken from a male donor in good health and CMV-seronegative. Material: PBMCs. The CDR3 nucleotides are TGTGCCAGCAGTGAATCTGCGACAGTCTATGGCTACACCTTC. This translates into CASSESATVYGYTF.